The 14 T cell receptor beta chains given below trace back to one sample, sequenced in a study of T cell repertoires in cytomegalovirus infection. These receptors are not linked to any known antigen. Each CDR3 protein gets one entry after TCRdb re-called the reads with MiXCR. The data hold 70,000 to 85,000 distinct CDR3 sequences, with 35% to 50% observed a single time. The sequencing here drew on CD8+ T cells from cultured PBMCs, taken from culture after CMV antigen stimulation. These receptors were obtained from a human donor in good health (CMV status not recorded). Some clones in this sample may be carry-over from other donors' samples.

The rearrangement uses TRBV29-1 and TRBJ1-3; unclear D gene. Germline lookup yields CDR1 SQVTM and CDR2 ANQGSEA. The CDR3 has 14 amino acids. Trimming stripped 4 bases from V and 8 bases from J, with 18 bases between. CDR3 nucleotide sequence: TGCAGCGTTGGGTCAGGCATCAGTAGCGACACCATATATTTT. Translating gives CSVGSGISSDTIYF.

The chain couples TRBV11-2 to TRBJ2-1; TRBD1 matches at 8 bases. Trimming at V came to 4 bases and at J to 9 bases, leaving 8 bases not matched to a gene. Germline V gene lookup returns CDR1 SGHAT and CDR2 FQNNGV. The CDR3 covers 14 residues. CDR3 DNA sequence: TGTGCCAGCAGCTCCGGACAGGGTCTGGGTGAGCAGTTCTTC. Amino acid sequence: CASSSGQGLGEQFF. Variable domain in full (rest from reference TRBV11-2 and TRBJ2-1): EAGVAQSPRYKIIEKRQSVAFWCNPISGHATLYWYQQILGQGPKLLIQFQNNGVVDDSQLPKDRFSAERLKGVDSTLKIQPAKLEDSAVYLCASSSGQGLGEQFFGPGTRLTVL.

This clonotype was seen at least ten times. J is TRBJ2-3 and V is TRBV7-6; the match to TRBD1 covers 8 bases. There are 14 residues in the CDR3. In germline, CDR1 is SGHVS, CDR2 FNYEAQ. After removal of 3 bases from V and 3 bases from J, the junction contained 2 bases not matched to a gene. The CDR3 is CASSFRTGTDTQYF. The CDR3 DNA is TGTGCCAGCAGCTTTCGGACAGGGACAGATACGCAGTATTTT.

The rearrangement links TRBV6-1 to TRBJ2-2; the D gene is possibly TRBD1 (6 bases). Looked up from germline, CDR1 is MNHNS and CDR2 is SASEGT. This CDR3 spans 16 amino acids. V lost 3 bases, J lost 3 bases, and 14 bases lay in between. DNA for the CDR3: TGTGCCAGCAGTGACCCCCAGGGGCCACACACCGGGGAGCTGTTTTTT. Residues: CASSDPQGPHTGELFF.

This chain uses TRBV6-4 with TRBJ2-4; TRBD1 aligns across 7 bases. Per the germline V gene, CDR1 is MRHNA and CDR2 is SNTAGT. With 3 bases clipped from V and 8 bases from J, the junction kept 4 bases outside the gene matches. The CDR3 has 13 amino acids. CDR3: CASSEGTEDIQYF. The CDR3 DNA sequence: TGTGCCAGCAGTGAAGGGACAGAGGACATTCAGTACTTC.

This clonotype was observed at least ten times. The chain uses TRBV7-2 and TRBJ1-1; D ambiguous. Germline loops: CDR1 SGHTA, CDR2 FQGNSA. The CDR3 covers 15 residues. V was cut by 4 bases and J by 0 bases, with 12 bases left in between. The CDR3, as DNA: TGTGCCAGCAGCTGGGGTGGATTACTGAACACTGAAGCTTTCTTT. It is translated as CASSWGGLLNTEAFF.

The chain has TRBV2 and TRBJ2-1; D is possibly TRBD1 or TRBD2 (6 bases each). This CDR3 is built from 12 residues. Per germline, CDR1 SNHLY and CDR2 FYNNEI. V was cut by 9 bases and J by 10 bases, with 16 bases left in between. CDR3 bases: TGTGCCAGTTACGGGGGCTTGGAAGAGCAGTTCTTC. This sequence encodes CASYGGLEEQFF.

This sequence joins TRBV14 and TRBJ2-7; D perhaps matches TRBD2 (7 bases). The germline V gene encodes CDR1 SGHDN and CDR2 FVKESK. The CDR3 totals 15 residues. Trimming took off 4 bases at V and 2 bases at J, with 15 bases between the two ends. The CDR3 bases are TGTGCCAGCAGCCCACTTGGGGGGGCGGCCTACGAGCAGTACTTC. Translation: CASSPLGGAAYEQYF.

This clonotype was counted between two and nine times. CDR3 in DNA: TGTGCCAGCAGCTTAGGAGAGTCCTACGAGCAGTACTTC. Residues: CASSLGESYEQYF. V and J are TRBV7-9 and TRBJ2-7; D not resolved. The CDR3 has 13 residues. The germline V gene has CDR1 SEHNR and CDR2 FQNEAQ (reference sequence). V was trimmed by 1 base and J by 1 base, leaving 5 bases between them.

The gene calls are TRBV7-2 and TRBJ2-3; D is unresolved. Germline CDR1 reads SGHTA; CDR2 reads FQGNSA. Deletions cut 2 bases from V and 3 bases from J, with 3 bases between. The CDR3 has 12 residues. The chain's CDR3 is CASSLLTDTQYF. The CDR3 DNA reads TGTGCCAGCAGCTTATTAACAGATACGCAGTATTTT.

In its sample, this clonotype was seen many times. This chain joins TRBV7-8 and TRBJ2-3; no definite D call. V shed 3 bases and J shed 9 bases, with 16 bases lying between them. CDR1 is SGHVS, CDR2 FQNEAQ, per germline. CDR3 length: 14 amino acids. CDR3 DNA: TGTGCCAGCAGCTTCATTATGTTTCCGGGCACGCAGTATTTT. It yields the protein CASSFIMFPGTQYF. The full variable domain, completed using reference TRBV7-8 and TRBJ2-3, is GAGVSQSPRYKVAKRGQDVALRCDPISGHVSLFWYQQALGQGPEFLTYFQNEAQLDKSGLPSDRFFAERPEGSVSTLKIQRTQQEDSAVYLCASSFIMFPGTQYFGPGTRLTVL.

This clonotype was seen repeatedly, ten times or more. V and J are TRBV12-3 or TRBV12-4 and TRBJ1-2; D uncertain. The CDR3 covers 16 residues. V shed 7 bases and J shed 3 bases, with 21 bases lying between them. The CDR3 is CASTPAGSQTHYGYTF. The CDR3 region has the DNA TGTGCCAGCACCCCCGCGGGCTCTCAAACTCACTATGGCTACACCTTC.

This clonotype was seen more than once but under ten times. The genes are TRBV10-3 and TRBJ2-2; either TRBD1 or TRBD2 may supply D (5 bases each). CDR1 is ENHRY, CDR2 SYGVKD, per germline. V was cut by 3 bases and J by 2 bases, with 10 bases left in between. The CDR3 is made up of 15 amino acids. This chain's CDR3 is CAISEWGPNTGELFF. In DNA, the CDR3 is TGTGCCATCAGTGAATGGGGACCCAACACCGGGGAGCTGTTTTTT.

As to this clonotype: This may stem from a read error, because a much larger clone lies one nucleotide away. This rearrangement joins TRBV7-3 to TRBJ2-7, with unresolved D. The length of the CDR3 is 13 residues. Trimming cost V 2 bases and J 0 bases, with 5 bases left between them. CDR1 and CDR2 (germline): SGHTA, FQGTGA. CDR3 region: CASSLELSYEQYF. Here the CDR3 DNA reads TGTGCCAGCAGCTTAGAGCTCTCCTACGAGCAGTACTTC.